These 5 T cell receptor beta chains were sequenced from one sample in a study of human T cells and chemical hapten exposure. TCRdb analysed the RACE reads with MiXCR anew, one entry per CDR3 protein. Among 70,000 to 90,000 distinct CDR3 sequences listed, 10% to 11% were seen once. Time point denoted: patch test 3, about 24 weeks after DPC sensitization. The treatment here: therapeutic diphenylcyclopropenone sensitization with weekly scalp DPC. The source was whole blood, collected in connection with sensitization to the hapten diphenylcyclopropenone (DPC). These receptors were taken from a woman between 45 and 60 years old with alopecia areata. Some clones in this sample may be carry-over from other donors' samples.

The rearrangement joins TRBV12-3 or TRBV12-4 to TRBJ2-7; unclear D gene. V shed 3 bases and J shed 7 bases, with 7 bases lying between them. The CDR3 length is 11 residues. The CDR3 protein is CASSFGREQYF. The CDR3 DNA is TGTGCCAGCAGTTTCGGGCGAGAGCAGTACTTC.

As DNA, the CDR3 is TGTGCCAGCAGTCCCGATGGGCTAGCGGGAGGGCTAGAGACCCAGTACTTC. It translates to CASSPDGLAGGLETQYF. V usage is TRBV28 and J usage is TRBJ2-5; TRBD2 matches 12 bases. CDR3 size: 17 residues. Germline V gene data show CDR1 as MDHEN and CDR2 as SYDVKM. After removal of 5 bases from V and 4 bases from J, the junction contained 11 bases not matched to a gene.

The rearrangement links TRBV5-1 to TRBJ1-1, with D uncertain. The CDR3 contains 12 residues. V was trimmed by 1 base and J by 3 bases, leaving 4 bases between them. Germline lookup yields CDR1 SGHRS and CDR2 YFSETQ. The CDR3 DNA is TGCGCCAGCAGCTTGAAGGACACTGAAGCTTTCTTT. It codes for CASSLKDTEAFF.

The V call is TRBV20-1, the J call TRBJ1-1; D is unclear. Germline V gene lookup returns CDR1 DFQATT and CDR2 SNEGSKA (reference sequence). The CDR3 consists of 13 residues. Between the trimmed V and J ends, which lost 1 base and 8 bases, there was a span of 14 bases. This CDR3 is CSARVTVQPEAFF. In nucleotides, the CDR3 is TGCAGTGCTAGAGTCACGGTACAGCCGGAAGCTTTCTTT.

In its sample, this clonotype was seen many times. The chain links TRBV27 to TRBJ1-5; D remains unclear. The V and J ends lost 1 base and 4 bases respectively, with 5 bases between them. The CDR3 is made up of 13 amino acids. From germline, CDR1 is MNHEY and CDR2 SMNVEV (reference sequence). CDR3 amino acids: CASSLWGNQPQHF. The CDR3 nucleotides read TGTGCCAGCAGTTTATGGGGAAATCAGCCCCAGCATTTT.